These 26 T cell receptor beta chains share one sample of origin, sequenced in a study of molecular identifiers for immune sequencing clone quantification. TCRdb recomputed calls from the PCR reads with MiXCR, one row per CDR3 protein. Of about 510,000 distinct CDR3 sequences in the sample, about a fifth were seen once. Sequenced input: naive CD8+ T cells from blood, with Jurkat cell RNA spiked in. As to subset: FACS-sorted CD8+CD4-CCR7+CD45RA+ naive T cells. These receptors were obtained from a human donor in good health. Some libraries in this study had Jurkat cell RNA spiked in.

The gene calls are TRBV6-5 and TRBJ1-6, with D hard to call. The V end lost 0 bases, the J end lost 7 bases, and 28 bases lay between the germline ends. Germline assignment: CDR1 MNHEY and CDR2 SVGAGI. This CDR3 is 21 amino acids long. CDR3 in DNA: TGTGCCAGCAGTTACTCGATTCCGACCTTCTCAAGGTCAACAATCAATTCACCCCTCCACTTT. Translation: CASSYSIPTFSRSTINSPLHF.

The V and J genes are TRBV6-5 and TRBJ2-7, with D perhaps given as TRBD1 or TRBD2 (5 bases each). The CDR3 length is 13 residues. V lost 6 bases, J lost 5 bases, and 14 bases lay in between. Germline assignment: CDR1 MNHEY and CDR2 SVGAGI. The CDR3 reads CASSGTGFHEQYF. CDR3 DNA sequence: TGTGCCAGCAGCGGGACGGGGTTTCACGAGCAGTACTTC.

This clonotype showed up many times. The V and J genes are TRBV12-3 or TRBV12-4 and TRBJ2-3; unclear D gene. The CDR3 totals 12 residues. V was pared by 6 bases and J by 5 bases, with 9 bases between. The CDR3 spells CASSPTGDTQYF. Here the CDR3 DNA reads TGTGCCAGCAGCCCTACCGGAGATACGCAGTATTTT.

This clonotype was seen at least ten times. V gene TRBV6-5 combines with J gene TRBJ2-5; TRBD2 agrees at 10 bases. Germline V lookup: CDR1 MNHEY, CDR2 SVGAGI. The CDR3 is made up of 16 amino acids. Trimming took 5 bases from V and 4 from J; bases not matched to a gene: 10. The CDR3 DNA reads TGTGCCAGCAGTCCCCCGTTAGTAGCGGGAGGAGAGACCCAGTACTTC. This sequence encodes CASSPPLVAGGETQYF.

Concerning this clonotype itself: This may arise from a read error, as a much more abundant clone is one base away. J is TRBJ2-7 and V is TRBV27, with no clear D. The CDR3 totals 16 residues. Trimming cost V 6 bases and J 4 bases, with 22 bases left between them. CDR1 and CDR2 (germline): MNHEY, SMNVEV (reference sequence). For the CDR3, the DNA is TGTGCCAGCAGACGAGCCGGTGCCCTTCCGTGGTACGAGCAGTACTTC. This translates into CASRRAGALPWYEQYF.

This clonotype was recorded at least ten times. The J gene is TRBJ2-3, the V gene TRBV28, with no clear D. Per germline, CDR1 MDHEN and CDR2 SYDVKM. The CDR3 extends over 15 amino acids. Trimming removed 5 bases from V and 1 base from J, with 13 bases in between. DNA of the CDR3: TGTGCCAGCAGTCCTGACATCCTCCGCACAGATACGCAGTATTTT. Amino acid sequence: CASSPDILRTDTQYF.

This clonotype has only one observation. It may be a read error: a sequence one base away is much more abundant. The final CDR3 position lacks the conserved phenylalanine or tryptophan, pointing to a likely read error. The chain recombines TRBV27 with TRBJ1-1, with D unclear. The germline V and J ends were trimmed by 5 bases and 6 bases, with 16 bases remaining between them. The CDR3 has 14 residues. CDR1 and CDR2 from the germline V gene are MNHEY and SMNVEV (reference sequence). The CDR3 DNA follows: TGTGCCAGCAGTCCAAACCTAGGCGTCGCTGAAGCTTTCTCT. This sequence encodes CASSPNLGVAEAFS.

The gene calls are TRBV10-3 and TRBJ1-5; D remains ambiguous. The CDR3 covers 14 residues. CDR1 and CDR2 (germline): ENHRY, SYGVKD. Trimming shortened V by 3 bases and J by 4 bases, and 10 bases separated the two germline ends. CDR3 DNA sequence: TGTGCCATCAGTGACCCGCCAGGTAATCAGCCCCAGCATTTT. Translation: CAISDPPGNQPQHF.

This clonotype was detected ten times or more. This chain uses TRBV29-1 with TRBJ1-2; D remains ambiguous. CDR3 length equals 14 residues. V lost 5 bases to trimming and J lost 4 bases, with 17 bases between them. Germline V gene data show CDR1 as SQVTM and CDR2 as ANQGSEA. DNA of the CDR3: TGCAGCGTTCAGAGTCTTATCGGTGGCTATGGCTACACCTTC. Encoded protein: CSVQSLIGGYGYTF.

In this sample, this clonotype turned up a few times. The V call is TRBV3-1, the J call TRBJ1-1; weak D call: TRBD1 (6 bases). The CDR3 loop spans 15 amino acids. V lost 0 bases, J lost 2 bases, and 10 bases lay in between. CDR1 is LGHDT, CDR2 YNNKEL, per germline (reference sequence). The CDR3 coding sequence is TGTGCCAGCAGCCAAGATGAGGGGGGAAACACTGAAGCTTTCTTT. Translating gives CASSQDEGGNTEAFF.

This clonotype was observed a few times. V and J are TRBV28 and TRBJ2-1, with no clear D. Trimming left V 7 bases short and J 0 bases short, with 16 bases between. Germline CDR1 is MDHEN and CDR2 is SYDVKM. The CDR3 has 16 amino acids. The CDR3 sequence: CASNTLGRYSYNEQFF. In DNA, the CDR3 is TGTGCCAGCAATACCTTGGGCCGTTACTCCTACAATGAGCAGTTCTTC.

This clonotype was seen repeatedly, ten times or more. The chain has TRBV27 and TRBJ1-5; no clear D gene. V was shortened by 6 bases and J by 0 bases, with 6 bases between the two germline ends. The CDR3 sequence is 13 residues long. In germline, CDR1 is MNHEY, CDR2 SMNVEV (reference sequence). CDR3: CASSSYSNQPQHF. For the CDR3, the DNA is TGTGCCAGCAGCTCTTATAGCAATCAGCCCCAGCATTTT.

Concerning this clonotype itself: The germline gene is not matched at one end of the junction; a read error may be the cause. The rearrangement joins TRBV20-1 to TRBJ2-1, with TRBD2 identical over 12 bases. This CDR3 comprises 14 residues. Germline assignment: CDR1 DFQATT and CDR2 SNEGSKA (reference sequence). The CDR3 region is CSVRDLAGGVEQFF. The CDR3 nucleotides are TGCAGTGTTAGAGATCTAGCGGGAGGGGTTGAGCAGTTCTTC.

Notes on this clonotype: A much larger clone lies a single base off, so this may be a read error. This CDR3 fails to terminate in the conserved phenylalanine or tryptophan, so it likely reflects a read error. V and J are TRBV6-5 and TRBJ2-7; a weak D match, TRBD2 (5 bases). V was shortened by 5 bases and J by 3 bases, with 11 bases between the two germline ends. CDR3 size: 13 residues. Germline lookup yields CDR1 MNHEY and CDR2 SVGAGI. CDR3 in amino acids: CASSTGSNYEQYS. CDR3 bases: TGTGCCAGCAGTACGGGGAGTAACTACGAGCAGTACTCC.

CDR3 sequence: CAISEQGGTSDRPYGYTF. In DNA form, the CDR3 reads TGTGCCATCAGTGAGCAAGGGGGGACCTCCGACCGCCCCTATGGCTACACCTTC. The V and J genes are TRBV10-3 and TRBJ1-2; D is possibly TRBD1 (6 bases). Germline V lookup: CDR1 ENHRY, CDR2 SYGVKD. Trimming took off 2 bases at V and 4 bases at J, with 23 bases between the two ends. The CDR3 has 18 residues.

A note on this clonotype: A clone one base away is much larger, so this may be a read error. The chain uses TRBV5-1 and TRBJ2-7, with D possibly TRBD1 on 6 matching bases. Looked up from germline, CDR1 is SGHRS and CDR2 is YFSETQ. The CDR3 consists of 17 residues. The V and J ends lost 3 bases and 3 bases respectively, with 22 bases between them. The DNA for the CDR3 is TGCGCCAGCAGCTCGGAGCAGGGGAATGTCGGAAGCTACGAGCAGTACTTC. It is translated as CASSSEQGNVGSYEQYF.

CDR3: CASSQTSIVPFF. The DNA of the CDR3 is TGTGCCAGCAGCCAGACTAGCATCGTACCATTCTTC. This chain connects TRBV7-9 to TRBJ2-1; 7 nucleotides match TRBD2. The length of the CDR3 is 12 residues. Germline V gives CDR1 SEHNR, CDR2 FQNEAQ (reference sequence). The J segment lost 16 bases and the V segment lost 5 bases, leaving 11 bases of the junction unmatched.

In this sample, this clonotype turned up many times. This chain uses TRBV30 with TRBJ2-7; D is ambiguous. The CDR3 contains 14 residues. Trimming shortened V by 3 bases and J by 4 bases, and 16 bases separated the two germline ends. Per the germline V gene, CDR1 is GTSNPN and CDR2 is SVGIG (reference sequence). The CDR3 is CAWSAAGLIYEQYF. DNA for the CDR3: TGTGCCTGGAGCGCCGCCGGGCTTATTTACGAGCAGTACTTC. Full variable domain (rest looked up from reference TRBV30 and TRBJ2-7): SQTIHQWPATLVQPVGSPLSLECTVEGTSNPNLYWYRQAAGRGLQLLFYSVGIGQISSEVPQNLSASRPQDRQFILSSKKLLLSDSGFYLCAWSAAGLIYEQYFGPGTRLTVT.

The genes are TRBV15 and TRBJ2-3; 8 nucleotides agree with TRBD2. V dropped 0 bases and J dropped 6; count of bases not matched to a gene: 14. The CDR3 covers 18 residues. CDR1 and CDR2 (germline): LNHNV, YYDKDF (reference sequence). The CDR3: CATSRDLASGGPFDTQYF. The CDR3 DNA reads as TGTGCCACCAGCAGAGATTTGGCAAGCGGGGGACCTTTTGATACGCAGTATTTT.

In regard to this clonotype: A much larger clone sits a single nucleotide away, making a read error possible. The V and J genes are TRBV7-8 and TRBJ2-7; unclear D gene. The CDR3 extends over 14 amino acids. Germline CDR1 reads SGHVS; CDR2 reads FQNEAQ. The CDR3 region is CTSSLADPWIEQYF. The CDR3 bases are TGTACCAGCAGCTTAGCCGACCCCTGGATTGAGCAGTACTTC.

The chain recombines TRBV9 with TRBJ2-3; D unresolved. V lost 0 bases and J 2 bases, leaving 10 bases between the germline ends. The CDR3 totals 15 residues. Germline CDR1 and CDR2: SGDLS and YYNGEE. CDR3 region: CASSVGLVNTDTQYF. CDR3 bases: TGTGCCAGCAGCGTAGGGCTAGTGAACACAGATACGCAGTATTTT.

This clonotype was counted a few times. This chain uses TRBV19 with TRBJ2-5, with D unclear. Trimming left V 5 bases short and J 1 base short, with 14 bases between. The CDR3 spans 15 residues. From germline, CDR1 is LNHDA and CDR2 SQIVND (reference sequence). CDR3 amino acids: CASSSPSASQETQYF. The CDR3 nucleotides are TGTGCCAGTAGTTCACCGTCCGCCAGCCAAGAGACCCAGTACTTC.

J is TRBJ2-2 and V is TRBV11-2; no clear D gene. V lost 0 bases and J lost 3, with 11 bases in between. The CDR3 sequence is 16 residues long. Germline V lookup: CDR1 SGHAT, CDR2 FQNNGV. The CDR3 DNA reads TGTGCCAGCAGCTTAGATCTCGTTGCCGACACCGGGGAGCTGTTTTTT. Translation gives CASSLDLVADTGELFF.

This clonotype was detected only a few times. The V and J genes are TRBV20-1 and TRBJ1-1; possibly TRBD1 for D (6 bases). Germline-derived CDR1 and CDR2 are DFQATT and SNEGSKA (reference sequence). The CDR3 is 15 amino acids. V shed 6 bases and J shed 1 base, with 18 bases lying between them. Here the CDR3 DNA reads TGCAGTGCAAAACTCCAGGGGTTCGGGAACACTGAAGCTTTCTTT. This sequence encodes CSAKLQGFGNTEAFF.

The V call is TRBV3-1, the J call TRBJ2-2; D possibly corresponds to TRBD2 (7 bases). Germline values: CDR1 LGHDT, CDR2 YNNKEL (reference sequence). Trimming removed 4 bases from V and 0 bases from J, with 15 bases in between. CDR3 size: 17 residues. The CDR3 spells CASSLRGGTPNTGELFF. The CDR3, as DNA: TGTGCCAGCAGCCTAAGGGGAGGGACACCGAACACCGGGGAGCTGTTTTTT.

This clonotype was observed a handful of times. J is TRBJ1-6 and V is TRBV6-2 or TRBV6-3; D remains ambiguous. The CDR3 contains 16 residues. Germline V gene lookup returns CDR1 MNHEY and CDR2 SVGEGT. Trimming pared 0 bases from V and 0 bases from J, leaving 6 bases between. CDR3 residues: CASSYSGSSYNSPLHF. The CDR3 coding sequence is TGTGCCAGCAGTTACTCGGGGAGCTCCTATAATTCACCCCTCCACTTT.